This TCR beta chain originates from a study of T cells in Graves' hyperthyroidism and ophthalmopathy. Study overall: At the time of initial diagnosis and before any treatment, peripheral blood was collected.

As for this clonotype: The junction shows a germline mismatch at one end, possibly a read error.

The study left out patients who had uncontrolled infection, other autoimmune disease, pregnancy or lactation. A roughly 9.7 ml volume of fresh peripheral blood provided the PBMCs. It was RNA transcripts that yielded the amplified TCR beta CDR3 regions. HTBI primers were employed in a first-round RT-PCR of the TCR CDR3. MiXCR was run by TCRdb on the multiplex PCR reads, yielding one entry per CDR3 protein. The profile covers 600,000 to 800,000 distinct CDR3 sequences, with roughly 32% appearing a single time and 30% to 40% taken by the ten largest. The CDR3 is 15 amino acids. The germline CDR1 and CDR2 sequences are SEHNR and FQNEAQ (reference sequence).

The sequencing sample was made of blood. The V and J genes are TRBV7-9 and TRBJ2-6, with 8 bases aligning to TRBD1. The source is a middle-aged woman with Graves' hyperthyroidism. The CDR3 DNA reads as TGTGCCAGCAGCCTCAGGGGGCCTGGGGCCAACGTCCCGACTTTC. Protein: CASSLRGPGANVPTF.